The 28 T cell receptor beta chains given below trace back to one sample, sequenced in a study of blood T cell repertoires in COVID-19. Generated by immunoSEQ multiplex PCR, the TCRdb table keeps only in-frame clones and is missing some. The table records approximately 36,000 clones, over 80% of them present only once. Specimen: peripheral blood. These receptors originate from a man aged 50 to 59 with active COVID-19.

This clone was detected only a few times. The rearrangement uses TRBV7-6 and TRBJ2-2, with 9 nucleotides matching TRBD1. This CDR3 comprises 18 residues. Germline-derived CDR1 and CDR2 are SGHVS and FNYEAQ. V shed 4 bases, J shed 3 bases, and the junction held 12 bases outside the gene matches. CDR3 in DNA: TGTGCCAGCAGCTCATGGACAGGGGCCCTTGGGGACACCGGGGAGCTGTTTTTT. As protein: CASSSWTGALGDTGELFF.

The chain employs TRBV6-2 or TRBV6-3 and TRBJ2-2, with 11 bases that match TRBD2. Germline loops: CDR1 MNHEY, CDR2 SVGEGT. J was trimmed by 5 bases and V by 0 bases; bases with no gene match: 14. This CDR3 is built from 20 residues. CDR3 protein: CASSYSPGVAGGPRTGELFF. CDR3 DNA: TGTGCCAGCAGTTACTCCCCAGGAGTAGCGGGGGGGCCGAGAACCGGGGAGCTGTTTTTT.

This rearrangement joins TRBV2 to TRBJ1-6; 7 bases agree with TRBD1. The germline gives CDR1 SNHLY, CDR2 FYNNEI. The junction had 5 bases not matched to a gene; V was cut back by 7 bases and J by 2 bases. The CDR3 totals 15 residues. CDR3 DNA: TGTGCCAGCACAGACAGGGAGGCCTATAATTCACCCCTCCACTTT. Translating gives CASTDREAYNSPLHF.

This chain connects TRBV9 to TRBJ2-5; TRBD2 is a possible D gene (6 bases). V was trimmed by 0 bases and J by 5 bases, leaving 11 bases between them. Germline V CDR1 and CDR2: SGDLS, YYNGEE. The CDR3 is 14 amino acids. CDR3 sequence (DNA): TGTGCCAGCAGCGTAGGTGGGGGGAGGGAGACCCAGTACTTC. Its translation: CASSVGGGRETQYF. The entire variable domain, with the rest obtained from reference TRBV9 and TRBJ2-5, is as follows: DSGVTQTPKHLITATGQRVTLRCSPRSGDLSVYWYQQSLDQGLQFLIQYYNGEERAKGNILERFSAQQFPDLHSELNLSSLELGDSALYFCASSVGGGRETQYFGPGTRLLVL.

The chain employs TRBV7-7 and TRBJ2-3, with TRBD2 matching over 9 bases. CDR1 and CDR2 (germline): SSHAT, FNYEAQ (reference sequence). The trim removed 1 base at V and 1 base at J, leaving 0 bases unmatched. The CDR3 is 15 residues long. The CDR3 is CASSLGLAGTDTQYF. CDR3 sequence (DNA): TGTGCCAGCAGCTTAGGACTAGCGGGCACAGATACGCAGTATTTT.

This clone showed up just a few times. The chain couples TRBV5-6 to TRBJ1-5; 12 bases line up with TRBD1. The ends lost 4 bases at V and 7 bases at J; junction bases unmatched: 6. Germline V lookup: CDR1 SGHDT, CDR2 YYEEEE. CDR3 size: 15 residues. Here the CDR3 DNA reads TGTGCCAGCAGCCAGGGGACAGGGGGCTGGCAGCCCCAGCATTTT. It encodes CASSQGTGGWQPQHF.

The rearrangement links TRBV5-8 to TRBJ2-2; 7 bases are shared with TRBD2. The CDR3 is made up of 15 amino acids. CDR1 and CDR2 from the germline V gene are SGHTS and YDEGEE. With V trimmed by 5 bases and J by 3 bases, 7 bases remained unmatched. The chain's CDR3 is CASRRTSLHTGELFF. The CDR3 DNA follows: TGTGCCAGCAGGCGGACTAGTCTCCACACCGGGGAGCTGTTTTTT.

This clone is labeled medium-sized. V gene TRBV24-1 combines with J gene TRBJ2-7, with D possibly being TRBD1 (6 bases). This CDR3 comprises 17 residues. V lost 3 bases to trimming and J lost 5 bases, with 22 bases between them. The V gene's germline CDR1 is KGHDR and CDR2 SFDVKD. The CDR3 nucleotides are TGTGCCACCAGTGATCCGTTTGGTACAGGGTTTATCCACGAGCAGTACTTC. It specifies CATSDPFGTGFIHEQYF.

The chain links TRBV4-1 to TRBJ1-2; the D gene is possibly TRBD1 (6 bases). CDR3 length: 17 amino acids. The V gene lost 5 bases and the J gene lost 3 bases, with 22 bases spanning the gap. Germline CDR1 is MGHRA and CDR2 is YSYEKL. The CDR3 bases are TGCGCCAGCAGCGTAGGACAGAACCTCTGGAGGCACTATGGCTACACCTTC. Residues: CASSVGQNLWRHYGYTF.

The J gene is TRBJ1-5, the V gene TRBV12-3 or TRBV12-4; D is possibly TRBD1 (5 bases). V dropped 7 bases and J dropped 0 bases, with 7 bases sitting between them. The CDR3 has 13 residues. The DNA of the CDR3 is TGTGCCAGCACCGGACATAGCAATCAGCCCCAGCATTTT. Amino acids: CASTGHSNQPQHF.

A single count supports this clone. V usage is TRBV5-1 and J usage is TRBJ2-5; maybe TRBD2 (7 bases). Germline CDR1 reads SGHRS; CDR2 reads YFSETQ. CDR3 length: 16 amino acids. The V end was cut by 0 bases, the J end by 2 bases, with 14 bases between. CDR3 in DNA: TGCGCCAGCAGCTTGGAGGGGAGGGGGGTTCAAGAGACCCAGTACTTC. Its protein is CASSLEGRGVQETQYF.

The rearrangement links TRBV6-5 to TRBJ1-2; D perhaps matches TRBD1 (5 bases). CDR1 is MNHEY, CDR2 SVGAGI, per germline. V was pared by 8 bases and J by 4 bases, with 14 bases between. CDR3 size: 13 residues. The CDR3 DNA reads as TGTGCCAGCGGTCAGGGCCCCGCCTATGGCTACACCTTC. Protein: CASGQGPAYGYTF.

The chain employs TRBV7-8 and TRBJ2-7; D is perhaps TRBD2 (5 bases). The V end lost 3 bases, the J end lost 0 bases, and 9 bases lay between the germline ends. This CDR3 comprises 14 residues. Germline lookup yields CDR1 SGHVS and CDR2 FQNEAQ. In nucleotides, the CDR3 is TGTGCCAGCAGCTTGCGGGTTGGCTCCTACGAGCAGTACTTC. The encoded protein is CASSLRVGSYEQYF. The complete variable domain, with remaining parts taken from reference TRBV7-8 and TRBJ2-7, reads GAGVSQSPRYKVAKRGQDVALRCDPISGHVSLFWYQQALGQGPEFLTYFQNEAQLDKSGLPSDRFFAERPEGSVSTLKIQRTQQEDSAVYLCASSLRVGSYEQYFGPGTRLTVT.

The chain carries TRBV7-6 and TRBJ2-2; 7 bases are shared with TRBD2. Germline V lookup: CDR1 SGHVS, CDR2 FNYEAQ. V trimming: 1 base; J trimming: 4 bases; junction bases outside the gene matches: 6. The CDR3 contains 16 residues. The CDR3 spells CASSLVPSGTTGELFF. Here the CDR3 DNA reads TGTGCCAGCAGCTTAGTTCCTAGCGGCACCACCGGGGAGCTGTTTTTT.

The chain has TRBV6-5 and TRBJ1-2, with 9 bases aligning to TRBD1. Germline assignment: CDR1 MNHEY and CDR2 SVGAGI. V was clipped by 1 base and J by 3 bases; unmatched bases: 6. The CDR3 contains 16 residues. The CDR3 spells CASSYFNRGQYYGYTF. CDR3 in DNA: TGTGCCAGCAGTTACTTTAACAGGGGGCAATACTATGGCTACACCTTC.

The J gene is TRBJ1-1, the V gene TRBV19; TRBD1 aligns across 8 bases. The CDR3 covers 15 residues. Germline V gives CDR1 LNHDA, CDR2 SQIVND (reference sequence). With V trimmed by 7 bases and J by 5 bases, 12 bases remained unmatched. CDR3 in DNA: TGTGCCAGTACTGACCCCGGACAGGGAAGAACTGAAGCTTTCTTT. Translated, it gives CASTDPGQGRTEAFF.

The chain links TRBV4-2 to TRBJ2-3; D is perhaps TRBD2 (5 bases). CDR3 size: 15 residues. Germline values: CDR1 LGHNA, CDR2 YNFKEQ. V was trimmed by 1 base and J by 4 bases, leaving 12 bases between them. The CDR3 region is CASSQVARAADTQYF. The CDR3 coding sequence is TGTGCCAGCAGCCAAGTAGCGCGGGCCGCAGATACGCAGTATTTT.

The chain is built from TRBV2 and TRBJ1-4; D perhaps matches TRBD1 (5 bases). V lost 6 bases to trimming and J lost 5 bases, with 10 bases between them. Looked up from germline, CDR1 is SNHLY and CDR2 is FYNNEI. This CDR3 has 13 amino acids. CDR3 nucleotides: TGTGCCAGCAGCTCGGGACTAAATGAAAAACTGTTTTTT. Residues: CASSSGLNEKLFF.

V and J are TRBV5-1 and TRBJ2-5; 9 bases line up with TRBD2. Germline V gene lookup returns CDR1 SGHRS and CDR2 YFSETQ. Losses at the gene ends were 0 bases for V and 2 bases for J; bases not matched to a gene: 5. CDR3 length equals 16 residues. CDR3 in DNA: TGCGCCAGCAGCTTGGTACCAGCGGGGGGTCAAGAGACCCAGTACTTC. Translating gives CASSLVPAGGQETQYF.

V and J are TRBV3-1 (or the pseudogene TRBV3-2) and TRBJ1-2; tentatively, D is TRBD1 (6 bases). The CDR3 totals 14 residues. Deletions cut 4 bases from V and 9 bases from J, with 18 bases between. Germline V gene data show CDR1 as LGHDT and CDR2 as YNNKEL (reference sequence). The CDR3 loop is CASSPGQLGISYTF. CDR3 nucleotide sequence: TGTGCCAGCAGCCCGGGACAACTGGGTATAAGCTACACCTTC.

The CDR3 DNA follows: TGTGCCAGCAGTGAATACAGGGATGGGGGCTACACCTTC. Its protein is CASSEYRDGGYTF. The chain couples TRBV25-1 to TRBJ1-2; D is perhaps TRBD1 (5 bases). The V end was cut by 0 bases, the J end by 8 bases, with 10 bases between. The CDR3 has 13 residues. From germline, CDR1 is MGHDK and CDR2 SYGVNS.

The rearrangement links TRBV19 to TRBJ2-1; D may be TRBD1 (7 bases). The germline V gene has CDR1 LNHDA and CDR2 SQIVND (reference sequence). Trimming stripped 6 bases from V and 7 bases from J, with 13 bases between. The CDR3 totals 13 residues. The CDR3 sequence is CASSQGGRNEQFF. The CDR3 nucleotides read TGTGCCAGTAGCCAGGGGGGACGGAATGAGCAGTTCTTC.

The V and J genes are TRBV9 and TRBJ2-1; 9 bases align to TRBD2. V dropped 0 bases and J dropped 3; count of bases not matched to a gene: 1. Per the germline V gene, CDR1 is SGDLS and CDR2 is YYNGEE. The CDR3 is 15 residues long. CDR3 sequence (DNA): TGTGCCAGCAGCGTAGGCGGGGGGGTCTACAATGAGCAGTTCTTC. It codes for CASSVGGGVYNEQFF. Complete variable domain (other parts from reference TRBV9 and TRBJ2-1): DSGVTQTPKHLITATGQRVTLRCSPRSGDLSVYWYQQSLDQGLQFLIQYYNGEERAKGNILERFSAQQFPDLHSELNLSSLELGDSALYFCASSVGGGVYNEQFFGPGTRLTVL.

This chain uses TRBV2 with TRBJ2-7; D is uncertain. CDR3 length: 11 residues. V lost 8 bases and J lost 3, with 8 bases in between. Germline V gene sequence: CDR1 SNHLY, CDR2 FYNNEI. The CDR3 sequence is CASRRFYEQYF. DNA for the CDR3: TGTGCCAGCCGTCGGTTCTACGAGCAGTACTTC.

The chain combines TRBV4-3 with TRBJ2-1; the D gene is possibly TRBD2 (5 bases). This CDR3 region has 16 residues. Per germline, CDR1 LGHNA and CDR2 YSLEER. The V end was cut by 0 bases, the J end by 3 bases, with 12 bases between. For the CDR3, the DNA is TGCGCCAGCAGCCAAGATACGAGGGATCTCTACAATGAGCAGTTCTTC. Translated, it gives CASSQDTRDLYNEQFF.

The CDR3 protein is CASSFPGLISSYNEQFF. The CDR3 DNA is TGTGCCAGCAGCTTCCCGGGACTCATAAGCTCCTACAATGAGCAGTTCTTC. This chain connects TRBV5-8 to TRBJ2-1; TRBD2 is a possible D gene (6 bases). This CDR3 comprises 17 residues. V dropped 2 bases and J dropped 0 bases, with 15 bases sitting between them. Germline loops: CDR1 SGHTS, CDR2 YDEGEE.

This clone occurred a few times. J is TRBJ2-7 and V is TRBV7-9; TRBD1 matches 7 bases. The CDR3 totals 14 residues. Per the germline V gene, CDR1 is SEHNR and CDR2 is FQNEAQ (reference sequence). V lost 1 base and J lost 5; bases outside the gene matches: 5. The CDR3 nucleotides are TGTGCCAGCAGCTTAGTAAGTCAGGGGGACGAGCAGTACTTC. Encoded protein: CASSLVSQGDEQYF.

This clone was counted between two and nine times. The CDR3 is CASSQGTGSGYTF. The CDR3 nucleotides read TGTGCCAGCAGCCAAGGGACAGGGAGTGGCTACACCTTC. The chain links TRBV3-1 (or the pseudogene TRBV3-2) to TRBJ1-2; 8 bases are a match to TRBD1. The CDR3 is 13 amino acids. In germline, CDR1 is LGHDT, CDR2 YNNKEL (reference sequence). V shed 1 base, J shed 7 bases, and the junction held 2 bases outside the gene matches.